Listed below are T cell receptor beta chains from one sample, sequenced in a study of blood T cell repertoires in COVID-19. Some clones are missing from TCRdb's copy, which holds only in-frame ones; the method was immunoSEQ multiplex PCR. The sample contains 200,000 to 250,000 clones, more than 70% of which appear only once. Sequencing input: peripheral blood. The receptors stem from a woman aged 80 or older with acute or convalescent COVID-19. CDR3s include the opening cysteine and the closing phenylalanine or tryptophan. Fields, in order: CDR3 protein, CDR3 DNA, D gene, clone size, CDR3 length, J gene, V gene. D genes are given only for firm matches. The size entry is marked missing in some rows and otherwise reads once, few, many or a size class.

cdr3_aa: CASSTRSTGGEAFF; cdr3_nt: TGCGCCAGCAGCACGAGATCGACAGGGGGTGAAGCTTTCTTT; d_call: TRBD1; clone_size: .; cdr3_length: 14; j_call: TRBJ1-1; v_call: TRBV5-1
cdr3_aa: CASSLAGGGNSPLHF; cdr3_nt: TGTGCCAGCAGCTTGGCCGGGGGGGGTAATTCACCCCTCCACTTT; d_call: .; clone_size: few; cdr3_length: 15; j_call: TRBJ1-6; v_call: TRBV5-4
cdr3_aa: CASSIGQARPQHF; cdr3_nt: TGTGCCAGCAGCATCGGACAGGCCAGGCCCCAGCATTTT; d_call: TRBD1; clone_size: few; cdr3_length: 13; j_call: TRBJ1-5; v_call: TRBV7-2
cdr3_aa: CATSRDRRSNQPQHF; cdr3_nt: TGTGCCACCAGTCGGGACAGGCGGAGCAATCAGCCCCAGCATTTT; d_call: TRBD1; clone_size: .; cdr3_length: 15; j_call: TRBJ1-5; v_call: TRBV9
cdr3_aa: CASSLFHRGRISYTF; cdr3_nt: TGTGCCAGCAGCTTATTCCACAGGGGTAGAATTAGCTACACCTTC; d_call: TRBD1; clone_size: .; cdr3_length: 15; j_call: TRBJ1-2; v_call: TRBV11-2
cdr3_aa: CASSPQVFTNTGELFF; cdr3_nt: TGTGCCAGCAGCCCTCAGGTGTTTACGAACACCGGGGAGCTGTTTTTT; d_call: .; clone_size: .; cdr3_length: 16; j_call: TRBJ2-2; v_call: TRBV7-9
cdr3_aa: CASSFKRDRNTEAFF; cdr3_nt: TGTGCCAGCAGTTTCAAACGGGACAGGAACACTGAAGCTTTCTTT; d_call: TRBD1; clone_size: .; cdr3_length: 15; j_call: TRBJ1-1; v_call: TRBV6-5
cdr3_aa: CASSIDSQIGELFF; cdr3_nt: TGTGCCAGTAGTATAGATTCGCAGATCGGGGAGCTGTTTTTT; d_call: .; clone_size: .; cdr3_length: 14; j_call: TRBJ2-2; v_call: TRBV19
cdr3_aa: CASSPSGTLEAFF; cdr3_nt: TGTGCCAGCTCGCCAAGTGGAACCCTGGAGGCTTTCTTT; d_call: .; clone_size: .; cdr3_length: 13; j_call: TRBJ1-1; v_call: TRBV18
cdr3_aa: CASSWTGAASYNEQFF; cdr3_nt: TGTGCCAGTAGCTGGACAGGGGCCGCGTCCTACAATGAGCAGTTCTTC; d_call: TRBD1; clone_size: .; cdr3_length: 16; j_call: TRBJ2-1; v_call: TRBV19
cdr3_aa: CSASRGSAENSPLHF; cdr3_nt: TGCAGTGCTAGTCGGGGATCGGCGGAGAATTCACCCCTCCACTTT; d_call: .; clone_size: .; cdr3_length: 15; j_call: TRBJ1-6; v_call: TRBV20-1
cdr3_aa: CASSKLVGASGGQKDIQYF; cdr3_nt: TGTGCCAGCAGCAAATTGGTTGGGGCTAGCGGGGGGCAAAAGGACATTCAGTACTTC; d_call: .; clone_size: .; cdr3_length: 19; j_call: TRBJ2-4; v_call: TRBV21-1
cdr3_aa: CASSVRGLNTEAFF; cdr3_nt: TGTGCCAGCAGCGTGCGGGGGTTGAACACTGAAGCTTTCTTT; d_call: .; clone_size: .; cdr3_length: 14; j_call: TRBJ1-1; v_call: TRBV13
cdr3_aa: CASSLSRAGNQPQHF; cdr3_nt: TGTGCCAGCAGCCTATCGAGGGCAGGCAACCAGCCCCAGCATTTT; d_call: .; clone_size: .; cdr3_length: 15; j_call: TRBJ1-5; v_call: TRBV3-1/TRBV3-2
cdr3_aa: CASSLRLNSNQPQHF; cdr3_nt: TGTGCCAGCAGTTTAAGACTCAATAGCAATCAGCCCCAGCATTTT; d_call: .; clone_size: few; cdr3_length: 15; j_call: TRBJ1-5; v_call: TRBV28
cdr3_aa: CASSPRGVPYGYTF; cdr3_nt: TGTGCCAGTAGTCCCCGGGGAGTACCCTATGGCTACACCTTC; d_call: .; clone_size: .; cdr3_length: 14; j_call: TRBJ1-2; v_call: TRBV19
cdr3_aa: CASSVHIRGGTTNEQFF; cdr3_nt: TGTGCCAGCAGTGTCCACATCCGGGGTGGTACTACCAATGAGCAGTTCTTC; d_call: .; clone_size: .; cdr3_length: 17; j_call: TRBJ2-1; v_call: TRBV6-1
cdr3_aa: CASSRDGGTNTGELFF; cdr3_nt: TGTGCCAGCAGCAGAGATGGGGGGACGAACACCGGGGAGCTGTTTTTT; d_call: .; clone_size: .; cdr3_length: 16; j_call: TRBJ2-2; v_call: TRBV5-4
cdr3_aa: CASSYSRQGYDGYTF; cdr3_nt: TGTGCCAGCAGTTACTCGAGGCAGGGGTATGATGGCTACACCTTC; d_call: .; clone_size: .; cdr3_length: 15; j_call: TRBJ1-2; v_call: TRBV6-5
cdr3_aa: CASSLNRGGYSNQPQHF; cdr3_nt: TGTGCCAGCAGCTTAAATCGAGGGGGCTATAGCAATCAGCCCCAGCATTTT; d_call: TRBD1; clone_size: .; cdr3_length: 17; j_call: TRBJ1-5; v_call: TRBV7-2
cdr3_aa: CASSPPGQAYGYTF; cdr3_nt: TGTGCCAGCTCACCACCGGGACAGGCTTATGGCTACACCTTC; d_call: TRBD1; clone_size: .; cdr3_length: 14; j_call: TRBJ1-2; v_call: TRBV18
cdr3_aa: CASSYEEGTNSPLHF; cdr3_nt: TGTGCCAGCAGTTACGAGGAGGGCACAAATTCACCCCTCCACTTT; d_call: .; clone_size: .; cdr3_length: 15; j_call: TRBJ1-6; v_call: TRBV6-5
cdr3_aa: CASSLAVREEAFF; cdr3_nt: TGTGCCAGCAGTCTAGCCGTACGAGAAGAAGCTTTCTTT; d_call: .; clone_size: .; cdr3_length: 13; j_call: TRBJ1-1; v_call: TRBV27